This TCR beta chain emerged from a study of blood T cell repertoires in COVID-19 (dated by TCRdb to 2020 to 2021). With regard to the full study: Collaborator samples came from the United States, Italy and Spain and covered acute and convalescent phases of COVID-19. The material from the prospective study consisted of cDNA or gDNA derived from T cells, B-cell-depleted T cells, or PBMCs. Subjects who had been exposed to COVID-19, were actively infected with it, or had recovered from it provided the deeply sampled blood TCRbeta repertoires that made up the dataset. The repertoires were released in a freely available public database meant as a resource for research on the immune response to SARS-CoV-2. The samples were drawn from two sources: the first 160 participants of the ongoing ImmuneRACE study, and over 1,000 subjects contributed by 6 global collaborators. A de-identified subject ID, COVID-19 status, age in years and sex were almost always included in the sample metadata. Where available, HLA class I and class II types were taken from metadata supplied by the sample provider and were not determined by assay-based typing. Broader findings and caveats from the paper: The quantity of clinical and demographic metadata differed by source and by participant and was supplied without curation.

The collaborating institutions used their own protocols to collect whole blood in K2EDTA tubes. Collaborator samples were shipped for TCRbeta analysis as frozen whole blood, isolated PBMCs, or DNA extracted from either sample type. As for this clone: Its specific antigen is unknown. Base-call qualities are not available, and no considerably larger clone is one nucleotide away.

TCRbeta CDR3 regions were amplified from genomic DNA by means of the immunoSEQ Assay, a bias-controlled multiplex PCR. The paper's processing steps were these. The number of nucleated cells in each sample was estimated by amplification of reference gene primers within the assay. To quantify the absolute abundance of each unique TCRbeta CDR3 rearrangement, sequence reads were collapsed and filtered. For each sample, productive Simpson clonality was calculated as the square root of Simpson's diversity index across productive rearrangements. TCRdb mirrors the immuneACCESS table, restricted to in-frame sequences. Some clones are absent from its copies; in checked studies, under half trace to an unresolved V gene, and the reason for the others is unknown. The D gene and trimming were derived from the DNA, and the V and J assignments and clone size from that table. This sample is represented by 250,000 or so clones; about 90% of them were singletons. The ten largest clones add up to around 6.5% of the sample.

CDR1 is given as LNHNV and CDR2 as YYDKDF, both from the germline V gene (reference sequence). V trim: 2 bases; J trim: 4 bases; unmatched bases: 3. The CDR3 measures 14 amino acids from cysteine to phenylalanine. Here the CDR3 DNA is all that survives: 42 bases in frame from base 1. This sequence uses TRBV15 and TRBJ1-2, and TRBD1 matches 8 of the central bases. Sequencing was performed on peripheral blood. This clonotype was obtained from a man aged 55 to 70 with acute or convalescent COVID-19. The DNA sequence is TGTGCCACCAGCAGACCGGACAGGGTCTATGGCTACACCTTC. This encodes CATSRPDRVYGYTF.